Following are 22 T cell receptor beta chains from one sample sequenced in a study of Graves' ophthalmopathy and Graves' hyperthyroidism. Amplification targeted the TCR beta CDR3 regions, with RNA transcripts as the source material. Second-round multiplex PCR came after first-round RT-PCR with HTBI primers. TCRdb reprocessed the multiplex PCR reads with MiXCR, giving one entry per CDR3 protein. The repertoire includes 740,000 or so distinct CDR3 sequences, about 44% of them detected once, and approximately 43% sits in the top ten. Sequences were obtained from peripheral blood. These receptors originate from an adult man with Graves' ophthalmopathy.

Note on this clonotype: It is likely a read error, because the conserved phenylalanine at the end of the CDR3 is missing. The V gene is TRBV2, the J gene TRBJ1-1; D not resolved. The ends were cut back, 5 bases at V and 3 bases at J, with 10 bases in the middle. This CDR3 comprises 13 residues. Per germline, CDR1 SNHLY and CDR2 FYNNEI. The CDR3 sequence: CASSLALDTEAFL. In DNA form, the CDR3 reads TGTGCCAGCAGTTTAGCGCTCGACACTGAAGCTTTCCTT.

The chain has TRBV7-9 and TRBJ2-7; 13 nucleotides line up with TRBD2. Unmatched junction bases numbered 14, after V lost 3 bases and J lost 3 bases. This CDR3 has 19 residues. Germline CDR1 and CDR2: SEHNR and FQNEAQ (reference sequence). CDR3 nucleotide sequence: TGTGCCAGCAGCTTTTTCGGGGACAGAGGGACTAGCGGGAACTACGAGCAGTACTTC. Protein sequence: CASSFFGDRGTSGNYEQYF.

The rearrangement joins TRBV20-1 to TRBJ2-2; the D gene is possibly TRBD2 (5 bases). V gave up 5 bases and J gave up 6 bases, with 22 bases separating them. The germline gives CDR1 DFQATT, CDR2 SNEGSKA (reference sequence). This CDR3 region has 16 residues. CDR3 protein: CSADLPGASGSGELFF. The CDR3, as DNA: TGCAGTGCTGACCTACCAGGCGCCTCGGGGTCCGGGGAGCTGTTTTTT.

This clonotype has just one count. This CDR3 is missing its conserved last phenylalanine or tryptophan, likely due to a read error. The V gene is TRBV10-3, the J gene TRBJ2-5; D is unresolved. This CDR3 is 12 amino acids long. V was shortened by 0 bases and J by 4 bases, with 3 bases between the two germline ends. CDR1 is ENHRY, CDR2 SYGVKD, per germline. CDR3 region: CAISESGETQYL. The CDR3 DNA reads TGTGCCATCAGTGAGTCAGGAGAGACCCAGTACCTC.

This sequence joins TRBV9 and TRBJ1-6; no definite D call. Germline V gene sequence: CDR1 SGDLS, CDR2 YYNGEE. The CDR3 has 13 amino acids. V lost 7 bases and J lost 10, with 15 bases in between. DNA for the CDR3: TGTGCCAGCTCAGAACGGGAATACTCACCCCTCCACTTT. It is translated as CASSEREYSPLHF.

V gene TRBV11-1 combines with J gene TRBJ2-7, with D possibly TRBD1 on 8 matching bases. Germline loops: CDR1 SGHAT, CDR2 FQDESV (reference sequence). V lost 2 bases to trimming and J lost 6 bases, with 20 bases between them. The CDR3 length is 16 residues. This CDR3 is CASSLMGGQGAIEQYF. The CDR3 DNA reads TGTGCCAGCAGCTTAATGGGGGGGCAGGGGGCCATCGAGCAGTACTTC.

The rearrangement joins TRBV10-3 to TRBJ2-5; D remains unclear. CDR3 length: 17 residues. The ends were cut back, 4 bases at V and 2 bases at J, with 20 bases in the middle. Germline loops: CDR1 ENHRY, CDR2 SYGVKD. CDR3 DNA sequence: TGTGCCATCAGTGCTAGAGACACGTTACATCGTCAAGAGACCCAGTACTTC. It is translated as CAISARDTLHRQETQYF.

The V gene is TRBV2, the J gene TRBJ2-5; D tentatively fits TRBD1 or TRBD2 (5 bases each). Germline CDR1 reads SNHLY; CDR2 reads FYNNEI. This CDR3 has 17 amino acids. V was shortened by 5 bases and J by 2 bases, with 21 bases between the two germline ends. In nucleotides, the CDR3 is TGTGCCAGCAGTTTGCTCGGGGTTAGGGGCCGACAAGAGACCCAGTACTTC. Translated: CASSLLGVRGRQETQYF.

V usage is TRBV29-1 and J usage is TRBJ2-5; 7 bases line up with TRBD1. The V and J ends lost 8 bases and 3 bases, in that order; junction bases with no gene match: 9. The CDR3 spans 13 residues. Germline assignment: CDR1 SQVTM and CDR2 ANQGSEA. CDR3: CSINSGTEETQYF. CDR3 DNA: TGCAGCATCAACTCCGGGACAGAAGAGACCCAGTACTTC.

This clonotype came up many times. This rearrangement joins TRBV2 to TRBJ2-7; unclear D gene. The CDR3 covers 11 residues. Germline lookup yields CDR1 SNHLY and CDR2 FYNNEI. V lost 4 bases, J lost 12 bases, and 13 bases lay in between. The chain's CDR3 is CASSVRRQVYF. The DNA of the CDR3 is TGTGCCAGCAGTGTGCGCCGGCAGGTGTACTTC.

This clonotype was seen once. A junction end diverges from the germline sequence, so it may reflect a read error. V usage is TRBV19 and J usage is TRBJ1-5; TRBD1 matches at 10 bases. Germline values: CDR1 LNHDA, CDR2 SQIVND (reference sequence). This CDR3 comprises 15 residues. The CDR3: CASSPWDRGNQSQHF. In DNA form, the CDR3 reads TGTGCCAGTAGTCCCTGGGACAGGGGTAATCAGTCCCAGCATTTT.

The J gene is TRBJ1-5, the V gene TRBV3-1; D not certain. The germline V gene has CDR1 LGHDT and CDR2 YNNKEL (reference sequence). The CDR3 length is 14 residues. Trimming stripped 1 base from V and 6 bases from J, with 10 bases between. CDR3 nucleotide sequence: TGTGCCAGCAGCCAAGTTAAGGGCGGTCAGCCCCAGCATTTT. Its translation: CASSQVKGGQPQHF.

This clonotype has just a few counts. The chain combines TRBV2 with TRBJ2-5; the match to TRBD2 covers 11 bases. The V segment lost 8 bases and the J segment 2 bases; nucleotides outside the gene matches: 7. CDR1 and CDR2 (germline): SNHLY, FYNNEI. The CDR3 covers 15 residues. CDR3 in amino acids: CASRTSGLRQETQYF. CDR3 nucleotides: TGTGCCAGCCGGACTAGCGGGTTGCGGCAAGAGACCCAGTACTTC. Complete variable domain (other parts from reference TRBV2 and TRBJ2-5): EPEVTQTPSHQVTQMGQEVILRCVPISNHLYFYWYRQILGQKVEFLVSFYNNEISEKSEIFDDQFSVERPDGSNFTLKIRSTKLEDSAMYFCASRTSGLRQETQYFGPGTRLLVL.

For this clonotype: Since a much larger clone is just one base distant, this may be a read error. V usage is TRBV29-1 and J usage is TRBJ2-2, with no clear D. The CDR3 totals 10 residues. CDR1 is SQVTM and CDR2 is ANQGSEA in the germline V gene. V was trimmed by 2 bases and J by 7 bases, leaving 2 bases between them. In DNA, the CDR3 is TGCAGCGTTGAATTCGGGGAGCTGTTTTTT. The encoded protein is CSVEFGELFF.

A note on this clonotype: A much larger clone differs by one base, so this may be a read error. V is TRBV7-2 and J is TRBJ1-4, with D possibly being TRBD1 (6 bases). Per germline, CDR1 SGHTA and CDR2 FQGNSA. V shed 5 bases and J shed 11 bases, with 15 bases lying between them. The CDR3 is 13 residues long. CDR3 residues: CASSVSSGAKLFF. For the CDR3, the DNA is TGTGCCAGCAGCGTCAGTTCGGGGGCCAAACTGTTTTTT.

This rearrangement joins TRBV15 to TRBJ2-5, with 8 bases aligning to TRBD2. Germline CDR1 LNHNV, CDR2 YYDKDF (reference sequence). With V trimmed by 0 bases and J by 5 bases, 20 bases remained unmatched. This CDR3 region has 20 residues. CDR3 loop: CATSRDRASSEAGVVETQYF. DNA for the CDR3: TGTGCCACCAGCAGAGATCGTGCCAGCAGTGAAGCGGGGGTAGTGGAGACCCAGTACTTC.

The sample holds a few counts of this clonotype. The chain employs TRBV6-6 and TRBJ1-1; D is undetermined. V shed 6 bases and J shed 1 base, with 15 bases lying between them. The length of the CDR3 is 15 residues. Germline-derived CDR1 and CDR2 are MNHNY and SVGAGI (reference sequence). The CDR3 coding sequence is TGTGCCAGCAGACCATTAGGCCAGACGAACACTGAAGCTTTCTTT. Its translation is CASRPLGQTNTEAFF.

This clonotype was recorded a few times. At one end the junction does not follow the germline gene, possibly because of a read error. The J gene is TRBJ1-2, the V gene TRBV10-3; D not certain. Germline V gene data show CDR1 as ENHRY and CDR2 as SYGVKD. The CDR3 spans 13 residues. This CDR3 is CASSYQNGYGYTF. The DNA of the CDR3 is TGTGCCAGCAGTTATCAGAATGGCTATGGCTACACCTTC.

This clonotype was seen only a few times. The chain carries TRBV7-2 and TRBJ2-7, with 13 bases lining up with TRBD2. Germline V gene sequence: CDR1 SGHTA, CDR2 FQGNSA. J was trimmed by 2 bases and V by 5 bases; bases with no gene match: 9. There are 17 residues in the CDR3. CDR3 protein: CASSPGLAGEVPYEQYF. The DNA of the CDR3 is TGTGCCAGCAGCCCTGGACTAGCGGGAGAGGTCCCCTACGAGCAGTACTTC.

This chain links TRBV10-3 with TRBJ2-7, with a possible D match to TRBD1 (6 bases). The CDR3 consists of 12 residues. The V end lost 10 bases, the J end lost 3 bases, and 13 bases lay between the germline ends. CDR1 and CDR2 from the germline V gene are ENHRY and SYGVKD. The CDR3 sequence: CATRHRDYEQYF. DNA for the CDR3: TGTGCCACCAGGCACAGGGACTACGAGCAGTACTTC.

This clonotype was found many times. CDR3 sequence reads: CASRPRGSGANVLTF. In DNA form, the CDR3 reads TGTGCCAGCAGGCCGCGAGGATCTGGGGCCAACGTCCTGACTTTC. The chain is built from TRBV7-8 and TRBJ2-6; no reliable D call. This CDR3 has 15 residues. Trimming left V 6 bases short and J 1 base short, with 10 bases between. Germline loops: CDR1 SGHVS, CDR2 FQNEAQ.

J is TRBJ1-1 and V is TRBV12-3 or TRBV12-4; 7 nucleotides line up with TRBD1. V was pared by 8 bases and J by 1 base, with 10 bases of the junction left unmatched. The length of the CDR3 is 15 residues. CDR3 sequence: CASGETGWGNTEAFF. DNA of the CDR3: TGTGCCAGCGGGGAGACAGGGTGGGGGAACACTGAAGCTTTCTTT.